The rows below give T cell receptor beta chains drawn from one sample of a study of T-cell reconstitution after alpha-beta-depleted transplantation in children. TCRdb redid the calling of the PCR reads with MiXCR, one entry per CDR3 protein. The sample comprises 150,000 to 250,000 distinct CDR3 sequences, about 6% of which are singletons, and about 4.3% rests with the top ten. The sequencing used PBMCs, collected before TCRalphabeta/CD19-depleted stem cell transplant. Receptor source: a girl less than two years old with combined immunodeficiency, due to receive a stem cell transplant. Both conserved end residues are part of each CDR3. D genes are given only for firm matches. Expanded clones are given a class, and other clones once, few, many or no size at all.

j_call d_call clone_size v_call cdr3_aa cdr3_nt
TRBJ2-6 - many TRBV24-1 CATSDFGQRSGANVLTF TGTGCCACCAGTGATTTCGGGCAACGCTCTGGGGCCAACGTCCTGACTTTC
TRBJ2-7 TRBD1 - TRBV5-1 CASSHPGQGPYEQYF TGCGCCAGCAGCCATCCGGGACAGGGGCCCTACGAGCAGTACTTC
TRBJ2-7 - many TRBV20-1 CSASPDQSPYEQYF TGCAGTGCTAGCCCCGACCAATCCCCCTACGAGCAGTACTTC
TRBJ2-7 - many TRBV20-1 CSEDEQYF TGCAGTGAGGACGAGCAGTACTTC
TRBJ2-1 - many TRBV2 CASSVSSDNEQFF TGTGCCAGCAGTGTGAGTTCTGACAATGAGCAGTTCTTC
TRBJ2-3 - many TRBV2 CASSDFVGTDTQYF TGTGCCAGCAGTGATTTTGTGGGCACAGATACGCAGTATTTT
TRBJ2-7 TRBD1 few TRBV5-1 CASSFGQGDYEQYF TGCGCCAGCAGCTTCGGACAGGGGGACTACGAGCAGTACTTC
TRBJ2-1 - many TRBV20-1 CSASGLPSYNEQFF TGCAGTGCCTCGGGACTCCCCTCCTACAATGAGCAGTTCTTC
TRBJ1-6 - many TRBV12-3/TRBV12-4 CASSLAPFEQGGSPLHF TGTGCCAGCAGTTTAGCCCCGTTTGAGCAGGGCGGTTCACCCCTCCACTTT
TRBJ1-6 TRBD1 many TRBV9 CASSVTGQGNSPLHF TGTGCCAGCAGCGTAACTGGACAGGGAAATTCACCCCTCCACTTT
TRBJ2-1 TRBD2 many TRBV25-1 CASRAGEDEQFF TGTGCCAGCAGGGCGGGAGAAGATGAGCAGTTCTTC
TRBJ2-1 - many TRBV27 CASRGWDGVFF TGTGCCAGCAGGGGGTGGGACGGGGTGTTCTTC
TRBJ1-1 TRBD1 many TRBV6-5 CASSYETGATEAFF TGTGCCAGCAGTTACGAAACAGGGGCAACTGAAGCTTTCTTT
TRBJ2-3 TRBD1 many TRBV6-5 CASSSLTGGGADTQYF TGTGCCAGCAGTTCCTTGACAGGGGGAGGCGCAGATACGCAGTATTTT
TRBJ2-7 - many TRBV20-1 CSALGLSNYEQYF TGCAGTGCTCTGGGGCTATCCAACTACGAGCAGTACTTC
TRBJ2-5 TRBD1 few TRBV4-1 CASSQPGQGQETQYF TGCGCCAGCAGCCAACCCGGACAGGGCCAAGAGACCCAGTACTTC
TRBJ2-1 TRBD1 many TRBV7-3 CASSSYRGSYNEQFF TGTGCCAGCAGCTCCTACAGGGGCTCCTACAATGAGCAGTTCTTC
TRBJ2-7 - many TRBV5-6 CASSLEGGEQYF TGTGCCAGCAGCTTGGAAGGAGGCGAGCAGTACTTC